This record concerns one TCR beta chain sequence. Its target is unknown. The data were obtained in a study of cytomegalovirus exposure and HLA in healthy donors. Study-level points and caveats: Presence/absence analyses supposed approximately even sequencing depth among donors. Among TCR beta chains, those listed as cytomegalovirus-associated numbered around 160.

Trimming removed 5 bases from V and 9 bases from J; junction bases left unmatched: 5. The CDR3 is 13 residues long. Per germline, CDR1 MNHNY and CDR2 SVGAGI (reference sequence). The PCR was carried out with 60 Vbeta primers and 13 Jbeta primers. Per the original methods: Later, an analysis found about 80 million unique TCR beta chains, and around 12 million of these were shared. Produced via immunoSEQ multiplex PCR; TCRdb's table is partial and in-frame only. The V and J calls and clone size are taken from that table; D and trimming were inferred from the DNA. This sample carries about 58,000 clones, with roughly 4% going to the ten biggest clones.

The source is a male donor in good health and CMV-seronegative. Material: PBMCs. The chain couples TRBV6-6 to TRBJ2-2; 8 bases align to TRBD1. DNA of the CDR3: TGTGCCAGCAGTCCAGGGGGCACGCGGGAGCTGTTTTTT. The encoded protein is CASSPGGTRELFF.